This T cell receptor beta chain was captured by sequencing in a study of post-analysis software for immune sequencing data. The study, taken as a whole, reports: Controls showed lower frequencies than patients for several TRBV segments, and TRBV5-6, TRBV5-1 and TRBV20-1 were among these.

V was pared by 5 bases and J by 10 bases, with 13 bases of the junction left unmatched. The CDR3 consists of 15 residues. The germline V gene has CDR1 ENHRY and CDR2 SYGVKD. Unique molecular identifiers had been added to the TCR beta cDNA libraries. A single record per CDR3 protein comes from TCRdb applying MiXCR to the PCR reads. Altogether around 770,000 distinct CDR3 sequences are present, approximately 44% being singletons, with the ten largest covering approximately 5%. A note on this clonotype: Its antigen remains unknown.

Sample: blood. The TCR was taken from a girl aged 5-17 years with multiple sclerosis. The chain links TRBV10-3 to TRBJ2-7, with TRBD2 matching over 11 bases. CDR3 loop: CAISSGTSGAGTQYF. CDR3 sequence (DNA): TGTGCCATCAGTTCCGGGACTAGCGGCGCGGGTACCCAGTACTTC.